This TCR beta chain was sequenced for a study of blood T cell repertoires in COVID-19. Study summary: Some COVID-19 samples were acute and others convalescent; all came from the United States, Italy and Spain. In each case, the material was cDNA or gDNA derived from T cells, B-cell-depleted T cells, or PBMCs.

Authors' methods: Scientists estimated how many nucleated cells there were by amplifying reference gene primers. Assay used: immunoSEQ multiplex PCR; TCRdb lists only in-frame clones, some missing. Clone size and V and J calls were adopted from that table, with D and trimming inferred from the DNA. The sample has approximately 240,000 clones; 85% to 90% are singletons. The study assigned cohorts using participant-reported clinical history. Per the germline V gene, CDR1 is ENHRY and CDR2 is SYGVKD. With 10 bases clipped from V and 0 bases from J, the junction kept 3 bases outside the gene matches. The length of the CDR3 is 13 residues.

Source material: PBMCs or T cells enriched from blood (not recorded which). The chain links TRBV10-3 to TRBJ2-3, with TRBD2 matching 8 bases. This TCR was recovered from a woman in her forties or fifties in a cohort exposed to, infected with or recovered from COVID-19 (not recorded which). Here the CDR3 reads CASSGVSTDTQYF. Written as DNA, the CDR3 is TGTGCCAGTAGCGGGGTGAGCACAGATACGCAGTATTTT.